This T cell receptor (beta chain) comes out of a study of control samples from healthy donors and cancer patients. The germline V and J ends were trimmed by 4 bases and 0 bases, with 8 bases remaining between them. Germline V gene sequence: CDR1 KGHSH, CDR2 LQKENI. This CDR3 is 14 amino acids long. Only in-frame clones appear in the TCRdb table, and some are missing; sequencing was by immunoSEQ multiplex PCR. This sample has 130,000 to 150,000 clones, with about 91% found just once. This sequence originates from a man aged 25-40 years in good health. Sequencing was performed on blood. J is TRBJ2-3 and V is TRBV18; D may match TRBD1 or TRBD2 (5 bases each). The CDR3 protein is CASSHGTSTDTQYF. CDR3 DNA: TGTGCCAGCTCACATGGGACGAGCACAGATACGCAGTATTTT.